This T cell receptor beta chain is drawn from a study of cytomegalovirus exposure and HLA in healthy donors. Regarding this clone: Its antigen is not identified.

The CDR3 totals 19 residues. J was trimmed by 2 bases and V by 0 bases; bases with no gene match: 11. CDR1 is SGHTA, CDR2 FQGTGA, per germline. It was with 60 Vbeta and 13 Jbeta primers that the PCR ran. Generated by immunoSEQ multiplex PCR, the TCRdb table keeps only in-frame clones and is missing some. The profile shows some 130,000 clones, 64% of them singletons. Study-wide results and caveats: HLA restriction was apparent for most CMV-associated TCR beta chains in a later analysis.

This sequence joins TRBV7-3 and TRBJ2-3; 10 bases are shared with TRBD2. The sample was PBMCs. The origin of this receptor is a middle-aged woman in good health and CMV-seronegative. The DNA of the CDR3 is TGTGCCAGCAGCTTAACCCGGGGGGCTAGCGGGAGTACCACAGATACGCAGTATTTT. Amino acid sequence: CASSLTRGASGSTTDTQYF.